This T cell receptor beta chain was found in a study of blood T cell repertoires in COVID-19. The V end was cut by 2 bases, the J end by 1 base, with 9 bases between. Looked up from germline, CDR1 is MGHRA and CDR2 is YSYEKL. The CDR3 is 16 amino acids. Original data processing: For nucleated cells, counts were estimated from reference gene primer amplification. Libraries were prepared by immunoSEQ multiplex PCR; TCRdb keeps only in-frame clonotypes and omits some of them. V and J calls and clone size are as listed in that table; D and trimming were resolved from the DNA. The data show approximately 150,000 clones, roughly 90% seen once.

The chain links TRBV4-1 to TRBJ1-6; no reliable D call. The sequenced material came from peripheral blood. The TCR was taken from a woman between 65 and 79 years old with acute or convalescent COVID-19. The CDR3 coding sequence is TGCGCCAGCAGCCAATTACTACGGTCCTATAATTCACCCCTCCACTTT. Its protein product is CASSQLLRSYNSPLHF.